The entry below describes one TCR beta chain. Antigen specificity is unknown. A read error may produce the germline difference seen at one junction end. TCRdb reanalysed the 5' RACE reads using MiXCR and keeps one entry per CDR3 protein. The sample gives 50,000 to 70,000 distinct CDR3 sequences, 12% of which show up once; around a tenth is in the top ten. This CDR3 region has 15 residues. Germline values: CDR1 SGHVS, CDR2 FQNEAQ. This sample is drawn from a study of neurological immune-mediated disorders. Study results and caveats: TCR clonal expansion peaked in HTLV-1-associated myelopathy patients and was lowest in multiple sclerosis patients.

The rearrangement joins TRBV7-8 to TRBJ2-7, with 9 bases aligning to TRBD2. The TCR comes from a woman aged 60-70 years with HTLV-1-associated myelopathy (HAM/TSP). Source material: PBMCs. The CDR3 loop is CVSSQGLAGTYEQYF. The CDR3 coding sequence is TGTGTCAGCAGCCAGGGGCTAGCGGGAACTTACGAGCAGTACTTC.